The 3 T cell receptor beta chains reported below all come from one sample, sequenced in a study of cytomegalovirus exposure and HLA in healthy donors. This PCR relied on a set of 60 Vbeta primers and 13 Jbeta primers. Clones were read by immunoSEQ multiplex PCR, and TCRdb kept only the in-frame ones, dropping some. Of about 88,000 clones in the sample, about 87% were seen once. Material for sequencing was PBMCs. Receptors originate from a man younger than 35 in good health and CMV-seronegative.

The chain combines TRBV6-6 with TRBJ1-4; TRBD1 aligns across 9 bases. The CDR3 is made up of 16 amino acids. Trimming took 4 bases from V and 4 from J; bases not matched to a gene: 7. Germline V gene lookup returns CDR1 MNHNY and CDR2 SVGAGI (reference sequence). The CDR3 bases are TGTGCCAGCAGTTCCCATGGACAGGGGAGTAATGAAAAACTGTTTTTT. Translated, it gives CASSSHGQGSNEKLFF.

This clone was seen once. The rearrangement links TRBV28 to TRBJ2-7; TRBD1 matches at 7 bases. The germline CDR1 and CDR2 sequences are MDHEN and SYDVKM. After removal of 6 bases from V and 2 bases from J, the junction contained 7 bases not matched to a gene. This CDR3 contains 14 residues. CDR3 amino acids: CASRGPDRTYEQYF. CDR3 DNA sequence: TGTGCCAGCAGGGGGCCGGACAGGACCTACGAGCAGTACTTC.

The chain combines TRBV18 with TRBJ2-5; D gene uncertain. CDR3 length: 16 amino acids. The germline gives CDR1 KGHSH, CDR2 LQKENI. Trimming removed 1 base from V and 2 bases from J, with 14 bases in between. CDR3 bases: TGTGCCAGCTCACCACGTCTAGACGTAGGACAAGAGACCCAGTACTTC. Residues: CASSPRLDVGQETQYF.